These 21 T cell receptor beta chains originate from one sample sequenced in a study of blood T cell repertoires in COVID-19. Measured with immunoSEQ multiplex PCR; TCRdb has only the in-frame clones, and not every one. Of hundreds of thousands of clones listed, approximately 84% are singletons. The sequenced material came from peripheral blood. The receptors here all came from an elderly woman with acute or convalescent COVID-19.

The V gene is TRBV5-1, the J gene TRBJ2-1; 12 bases match TRBD2. V was pared by 3 bases and J by 3 bases, with 4 bases of the junction left unmatched. The CDR3 consists of 16 residues. Germline CDR1 reads SGHRS; CDR2 reads YFSETQ. The DNA for the CDR3 is TGCGCCAGCAGCTCGGGACTAGCGGGCTTCTACAATGAGCAGTTCTTC. Translation gives CASSSGLAGFYNEQFF.

The CDR3 protein is CASSLPPGHEQYF. The CDR3 DNA follows: TGTGCCAGCAGCCTCCCACCTGGGCACGAGCAGTACTTC. The rearrangement uses TRBV5-4 and TRBJ2-7; the D is unclear. Germline V gene sequence: CDR1 SGHNT, CDR2 YYREEE (reference sequence). Trimming took off 4 bases at V and 5 bases at J, with 13 bases between the two ends. The CDR3 runs to 13 residues.

The chain recombines TRBV27 with TRBJ2-7, with a weak D call TRBD2 (5 bases). Per the germline V gene, CDR1 is MNHEY and CDR2 is SMNVEV (reference sequence). Trimming removed 6 bases at V and 4 bases at J, with 16 bases between. This CDR3 is built from 14 residues. The CDR3 DNA is TGTGCCAGCAGGACTCGGGCGGGCATTTACGAGCAGTACTTC. Translating gives CASRTRAGIYEQYF.

The V and J genes are TRBV5-1 and TRBJ1-1, with TRBD1 matching 7 bases. CDR3 size: 16 residues. CDR1 is SGHRS, CDR2 YFSETQ, per germline. The junction had 12 bases not matched to a gene; V was cut back by 0 bases and J by 7 bases. The CDR3 nucleotides are TGCGCCAGCAGCTTGGCCAATAAAGGGGGCGTCGATGAAGCTTTCTTT. The encoded protein is CASSLANKGGVDEAFF. The variable domain in full, with the rest retrieved from reference TRBV5-1 and TRBJ1-1, is KAGVTQTPRYLIKTRGQQVTLSCSPISGHRSVSWYQQTPGQGLQFLFEYFSETQRNKGNFPGRFSGRQFSNSRSEMNVSTLELGDSALYLCASSLANKGGVDEAFFGQGTRLTVV.

This chain joins TRBV29-1 and TRBJ1-2, with TRBD1 as a possible D gene (5 bases). This CDR3 spans 14 amino acids. The V end was cut by 5 bases, the J end by 3 bases, with 16 bases between. Germline V gene lookup returns CDR1 SQVTM and CDR2 ANQGSEA. The CDR3, as DNA: TGCAGCGTTTCCCCCCGGGGGGAGGACTATGGCTACACCTTC. Encoded protein: CSVSPRGEDYGYTF.

The rearrangement joins TRBV4-3 to TRBJ2-3; D uncertain. V lost 0 bases, J lost 5 bases, and 6 bases lay in between. This CDR3 has 13 residues. CDR1 is LGHNA and CDR2 is YSLEER in the germline V gene. In nucleotides, the CDR3 is TGCGCCAGCAGCCAAGATCGTCGAGATACGCAGTATTTT. Protein product: CASSQDRRDTQYF.

The chain couples TRBV20-1 to TRBJ2-1; D ambiguous. V lost 3 bases, J lost 8 bases, and 8 bases lay in between. CDR3 length: 11 residues. Germline values: CDR1 DFQATT, CDR2 SNEGSKA (reference sequence). This CDR3 is CSASNRDEQFF. The CDR3 coding sequence is TGCAGTGCTAGCAATAGAGATGAGCAGTTCTTC.

Only one count was recorded for this clone. CDR3 sequence: CASSQARGPTYEQYF. The CDR3 DNA reads as TGTGCCAGCAGCCAAGCCAGGGGCCCCACCTACGAGCAGTACTTC. V usage is TRBV4-2 and J usage is TRBJ2-7; weak D call: TRBD1 (6 bases). The germline gives CDR1 LGHNA, CDR2 YNFKEQ. V was pared by 1 base and J by 2 bases, with 12 bases between. The CDR3 has 15 residues.

The chain employs TRBV7-2 and TRBJ1-2, with 7 bases that match TRBD1. V dropped 2 bases and J dropped 0; count of bases not matched to a gene: 3. The V gene's germline CDR1 is SGHTA and CDR2 FQGNSA. The CDR3 runs to 15 residues. The CDR3 sequence: CASSLTGVANYGYTF. The DNA for the CDR3 is TGTGCCAGCAGCTTAACAGGGGTGGCTAACTATGGCTACACCTTC.

J is TRBJ2-1 and V is TRBV4-2; 13 bases fit TRBD2. CDR1 is LGHNA and CDR2 is YNFKEQ in the germline V gene. V shed 0 bases and J 9 bases; nucleotides not matched to a gene: 5. The CDR3 runs 16 residues. DNA for the CDR3: TGTGCCAGCAGCCAAGATCCCGGACTAGCGGGGGTTGAGCAGTTCTTC. Amino acid sequence: CASSQDPGLAGVEQFF.

This clone was seen a few times. This chain links TRBV27 with TRBJ1-2, with 8 positions matching TRBD1. The CDR3 runs 13 residues. In germline, CDR1 is MNHEY, CDR2 SMNVEV (reference sequence). V lost 5 bases to trimming and J lost 8 bases; unmatched junction nucleotides: 7. The CDR3 region is CASSLQGAGGYTF. DNA for the CDR3: TGTGCCAGCAGTCTCCAGGGGGCAGGGGGCTACACCTTC.

The V call is TRBV7-2, the J call TRBJ2-7, with D perhaps TRBD2 (6 bases). V lost 2 bases, J lost 3 bases, and 14 bases lay in between. The CDR3 runs to 15 residues. The germline V gene has CDR1 SGHTA and CDR2 FQGNSA. The CDR3 region is CASSLTASEYYEQYF. CDR3 nucleotide sequence: TGTGCCAGCAGCTTAACGGCTAGCGAATACTACGAGCAGTACTTC.

This clone has more than one count but fewer than ten. The chain combines TRBV7-2 with TRBJ1-5; D is possibly TRBD1 (6 bases). Germline CDR1 and CDR2: SGHTA and FQGNSA. The CDR3 is made up of 15 amino acids. V was pared by 1 base and J by 7 bases, with 14 bases between. This chain's CDR3 is CASSLVGTTGQPQHF. In DNA form, the CDR3 reads TGTGCCAGCAGCTTAGTGGGGACAACGGGACAGCCCCAGCATTTT. The variable domain in full, with the rest retrieved from reference TRBV7-2 and TRBJ1-5, is GAGVSQSPSNKVTEKGKDVELRCDPISGHTALYWYRQSLGQGLEFLIYFQGNSAPDKSGLPSDRFSAERTGGSVSTLTIQRTQQEDSAVYLCASSLVGTTGQPQHFGDGTRLSIL.

The rearrangement uses TRBV29-1 and TRBJ2-1; TRBD2 aligns across 13 bases. The junction had 10 bases not matched to a gene; V was cut back by 4 bases and J by 7 bases. From germline, CDR1 is SQVTM and CDR2 ANQGSEA. The CDR3 has 16 residues. CDR3 nucleotides: TGCAGCGTTGCCACCCCGGGACTAGCGGGACTGAATGAGCAGTTCTTC. The encoded protein is CSVATPGLAGLNEQFF.

This clone was counted between two and nine times. The chain uses TRBV9 and TRBJ2-7; 8 nucleotides align to TRBD2. The length of the CDR3 is 17 residues. The germline CDR1 and CDR2 sequences are SGDLS and YYNGEE. With V trimmed by 3 bases and J by 0 bases, 11 bases remained unmatched. The CDR3 DNA follows: TGTGCCAGCAGCGCTTGGGCTAGCGGGTTTAGCTCCTACGAGCAGTACTTC. It specifies CASSAWASGFSSYEQYF.

The chain couples TRBV6-2 or TRBV6-3 to TRBJ2-5; 13 bases map to TRBD2. The CDR3 is 18 residues long. The J segment lost 4 bases and the V segment lost 6 bases, leaving 14 bases of the junction unmatched. Germline loops: CDR1 MNHEY, CDR2 SVGEGT. Here the CDR3 reads CASSLGLAGSSARETQYF. The CDR3 DNA follows: TGTGCCAGCAGCCTGGGACTAGCGGGGTCAAGTGCACGAGAGACCCAGTACTTC.

CDR3 bases: TGTGCCAGCAGCTGGGACAACTACGAGCAGTACTTC. Protein sequence: CASSWDNYEQYF. V gene TRBV7-2 combines with J gene TRBJ2-7; perhaps TRBD1 as D (6 bases). CDR1 and CDR2 from the germline V gene are SGHTA and FQGNSA. Trimming removed 4 bases from V and 3 bases from J, with 7 bases in between. This CDR3 contains 12 residues.

The chain carries TRBV10-2 and TRBJ1-3; TRBD1 might be the D (5 bases). Looked up from germline, CDR1 is WSHSY and CDR2 is SAAADI. The length of the CDR3 is 14 residues. Between the trimmed V and J ends, which lost 0 bases and 4 bases, there was a span of 7 bases. CDR3 DNA: TGCGCCAGCAGTGAGTCGGGGCGAGGAAACACCATATATTTT. Its translation is CASSESGRGNTIYF.

The V call is TRBV7-2, the J call TRBJ2-7; possibly TRBD2 for D (7 bases). Trimming left V 6 bases short and J 0 bases short, with 15 bases between. The CDR3 is 15 residues long. CDR1 SGHTA and CDR2 FQGNSA come from the germline V gene. The CDR3 DNA reads TGTGCCAGCAGTTTGTCGGGGGGCCTCTCCTACGAGCAGTACTTC. Translation gives CASSLSGGLSYEQYF. Variable domain in full (rest from reference TRBV7-2 and TRBJ2-7): GAGVSQSPSNKVTEKGKDVELRCDPISGHTALYWYRQSLGQGLEFLIYFQGNSAPDKSGLPSDRFSAERTGGSVSTLTIQRTQQEDSAVYLCASSLSGGLSYEQYFGPGTRLTVT.

The chain has TRBV7-9 and TRBJ2-5; 9 bases fit TRBD2. CDR1 is SEHNR, CDR2 FQNEAQ, per germline (reference sequence). V lost 0 bases and J lost 2; bases outside the gene matches: 4. This CDR3 has 16 residues. The CDR3 nucleotides are TGTGCCAGCAGCTTAGCAGCGGGGGGTTCGCAAGAGACCCAGTACTTC. It encodes CASSLAAGGSQETQYF.

The rearrangement uses TRBV9 and TRBJ2-3, with D unclear. This CDR3 contains 15 residues. The V gene lost 0 bases and the J gene lost 0 bases, with 8 bases spanning the gap. Per germline, CDR1 SGDLS and CDR2 YYNGEE. The CDR3 spells CASSVATRSTDTQYF. The CDR3 DNA sequence: TGTGCCAGCAGCGTAGCTACGAGAAGCACAGATACGCAGTATTTT. Variable domain in full (rest from reference TRBV9 and TRBJ2-3): DSGVTQTPKHLITATGQRVTLRCSPRSGDLSVYWYQQSLDQGLQFLIQYYNGEERAKGNILERFSAQQFPDLHSELNLSSLELGDSALYFCASSVATRSTDTQYFGPGTRLTVL.